The rows below give T cell receptor beta chains drawn from one sample of a study of cytomegalovirus exposure and HLA in healthy donors. The protocol was immunoSEQ multiplex PCR, while the TCRdb copy is restricted to in-frame clones and leaves out a portion. The sample records a few hundred thousand clones, approximately 80% being singletons. Sequencing used PBMCs. Source of these receptors: a girl between 5 and 17 years old in good health and CMV-seronegative. Both conserved end residues are part of each CDR3. The D gene is left open where the match is weak. Some rows have no size entry. The others give once, few or many, or a class for an expanded clone.

d_call: NA
clone_size: NA
v_call: TRBV9
j_call: TRBJ1-1
cdr3_aa: CASSVDQGQYTEAFF
cdr3_nt: TGTGCCAGCAGCGTAGATCAGGGGCAATACACTGAAGCTTTCTTT

d_call: NA
clone_size: few
v_call: TRBV5-6
j_call: TRBJ1-5
cdr3_aa: CASSSFLSTVGGQPQHF
cdr3_nt: TGTGCCAGCAGCTCATTTCTATCGACAGTCGGGGGTCAGCCCCAGCATTTT

d_call: NA
clone_size: NA
v_call: TRBV6-1
j_call: TRBJ2-7
cdr3_aa: CASSEGAGQGAYEQYF
cdr3_nt: TGTGCCAGCAGTGAAGGGGCCGGGCAGGGTGCCTACGAGCAGTACTTC

d_call: NA
clone_size: few
v_call: TRBV28
j_call: TRBJ1-1
cdr3_aa: CATREGDTEAFF
cdr3_nt: TGTGCCACCCGGGAGGGAGACACTGAAGCTTTCTTT

d_call: NA
clone_size: NA
v_call: TRBV4-1
j_call: TRBJ2-3
cdr3_aa: CASSQVKDTQYF
cdr3_nt: TGCGCCAGCAGCCAAGTAAAAGATACGCAGTATTTT

d_call: NA
clone_size: NA
v_call: TRBV28
j_call: TRBJ2-7
cdr3_aa: CASSLGLEPYEQYF
cdr3_nt: TGTGCCAGCAGTTTGGGGCTAGAGCCCTACGAGCAGTACTTC

d_call: NA
clone_size: NA
v_call: TRBV28
j_call: TRBJ1-4
cdr3_aa: CASSRGGEKLFF
cdr3_nt: TGTGCCAGCAGTCGCGGGGGAGAAAAACTGTTTTTT

d_call: NA
clone_size: NA
v_call: TRBV7-2
j_call: TRBJ2-3
cdr3_aa: CASSSSGHRLDTQYF
cdr3_nt: TGTGCCAGCAGCTCCTCGGGCCACAGGTTGGATACGCAGTATTTT

d_call: NA
clone_size: NA
v_call: TRBV5-6
j_call: TRBJ1-6
cdr3_aa: CASSFWRAGSPNSPLHF
cdr3_nt: TGTGCCAGCAGCTTCTGGAGGGCAGGGTCGCCTAATTCACCCCTCCACTTT

d_call: TRBD1
clone_size: NA
v_call: TRBV19
j_call: TRBJ2-3
cdr3_aa: CASSMGGTGEQDTQYF
cdr3_nt: TGTGCCAGTAGTATGGGGGGGACAGGGGAACAAGATACGCAGTATTTT

d_call: TRBD1
clone_size: once
v_call: TRBV28
j_call: TRBJ1-2
cdr3_aa: CASRLGTGGTPNYGYTF
cdr3_nt: TGTGCCAGCAGACTTGGGACAGGGGGAACGCCCAACTATGGCTACACCTTC

d_call: NA
clone_size: NA
v_call: TRBV2
j_call: TRBJ2-1
cdr3_aa: CASSRASDEQFF
cdr3_nt: TGTGCCAGCTCACGCGCCTCTGATGAGCAGTTCTTC

d_call: NA
clone_size: once
v_call: TRBV7-2
j_call: TRBJ1-1
cdr3_aa: CASSPLRTANTEAFF
cdr3_nt: TGTGCCAGCAGCCCCCTACGGACAGCGAACACTGAAGCTTTCTTT

d_call: TRBD1
clone_size: NA
v_call: TRBV2
j_call: TRBJ1-2
cdr3_aa: CASRLAGQLNYGYTF
cdr3_nt: TGTGCCAGCAGGCTCGCGGGACAGCTTAACTATGGCTACACCTTC

d_call: TRBD2
clone_size: NA
v_call: TRBV6-5
j_call: TRBJ2-3
cdr3_aa: CASSRAGGPDTQYF
cdr3_nt: TGTGCCAGCAGTAGAGCGGGGGGCCCAGATACGCAGTATTTT

d_call: NA
clone_size: NA
v_call: TRBV28
j_call: TRBJ2-5
cdr3_aa: CASSLEGGRETQYF
cdr3_nt: TGTGCCAGCAGTTTAGAGGGGGGGAGGGAGACCCAGTACTTC

d_call: NA
clone_size: NA
v_call: TRBV9
j_call: TRBJ2-2
cdr3_aa: CASSVEGGGTVMNTGELFF
cdr3_nt: TGTGCCAGCAGCGTAGAGGGGGGTGGGACAGTGATGAACACCGGGGAGCTGTTTTTT

d_call: TRBD1
clone_size: NA
v_call: TRBV7-2
j_call: TRBJ1-4
cdr3_aa: CASSRQGLIEKLFF
cdr3_nt: TGTGCCAGCAGTAGACAGGGGTTGATCGAAAAACTGTTTTTT

d_call: TRBD2
clone_size: NA
v_call: TRBV7-3
j_call: TRBJ2-2
cdr3_aa: CASALGLAGTGELFF
cdr3_nt: TGTGCCAGCGCCTTAGGGCTAGCGGGAACCGGGGAGCTGTTTTTT

d_call: NA
clone_size: few
v_call: TRBV6-8
j_call: TRBJ1-5
cdr3_aa: CASSTQGSNQPQHF
cdr3_nt: TGTGCCAGCAGTACACAGGGTAGCAATCAGCCCCAGCATTTT

d_call: NA
clone_size: NA
v_call: TRBV7-3
j_call: TRBJ2-1
cdr3_aa: CASSLSGSYNEQFF
cdr3_nt: TGTGCCAGCAGCTTAAGCGGCTCCTACAATGAGCAGTTCTTC

d_call: TRBD1
clone_size: NA
v_call: TRBV27
j_call: TRBJ1-6
cdr3_aa: CASSSGQGWSPLHF
cdr3_nt: TGTGCCAGCAGTTCCGGACAGGGATGGTCACCCCTCCACTTT

d_call: NA
clone_size: NA
v_call: TRBV30
j_call: TRBJ1-5
cdr3_aa: CAWSGAGSGNQPQHF
cdr3_nt: TGTGCCTGGAGTGGGGCGGGCAGCGGCAATCAGCCCCAGCATTTT

d_call: NA
clone_size: NA
v_call: TRBV6-1
j_call: TRBJ2-5
cdr3_aa: CASRFGRGKETQYF
cdr3_nt: TGTGCCAGCAGATTTGGCAGGGGAAAAGAGACCCAGTACTTC

d_call: TRBD1
clone_size: NA
v_call: TRBV10-3
j_call: TRBJ1-2
cdr3_aa: CAISAAGGDRGYTF
cdr3_nt: TGTGCCATCAGTGCCGCAGGGGGCGATCGCGGCTACACCTTC

d_call: NA
clone_size: few
v_call: TRBV6-5
j_call: TRBJ1-5
cdr3_aa: CASSYTLGGNQPQHF
cdr3_nt: TGTGCCAGCAGTTACACTCTCGGGGGCAATCAGCCCCAGCATTTT

d_call: TRBD1
clone_size: NA
v_call: TRBV27
j_call: TRBJ2-2
cdr3_aa: CASSLRDRGTGELFF
cdr3_nt: TGTGCCAGCAGTTTACGGGACAGGGGGACCGGGGAGCTGTTTTTT

d_call: TRBD2
clone_size: NA
v_call: TRBV7-9
j_call: TRBJ2-7
cdr3_aa: CASSSGTRPAEQYF
cdr3_nt: TGTGCCAGCAGCTCCGGGACTAGACCCGCCGAGCAGTACTTC